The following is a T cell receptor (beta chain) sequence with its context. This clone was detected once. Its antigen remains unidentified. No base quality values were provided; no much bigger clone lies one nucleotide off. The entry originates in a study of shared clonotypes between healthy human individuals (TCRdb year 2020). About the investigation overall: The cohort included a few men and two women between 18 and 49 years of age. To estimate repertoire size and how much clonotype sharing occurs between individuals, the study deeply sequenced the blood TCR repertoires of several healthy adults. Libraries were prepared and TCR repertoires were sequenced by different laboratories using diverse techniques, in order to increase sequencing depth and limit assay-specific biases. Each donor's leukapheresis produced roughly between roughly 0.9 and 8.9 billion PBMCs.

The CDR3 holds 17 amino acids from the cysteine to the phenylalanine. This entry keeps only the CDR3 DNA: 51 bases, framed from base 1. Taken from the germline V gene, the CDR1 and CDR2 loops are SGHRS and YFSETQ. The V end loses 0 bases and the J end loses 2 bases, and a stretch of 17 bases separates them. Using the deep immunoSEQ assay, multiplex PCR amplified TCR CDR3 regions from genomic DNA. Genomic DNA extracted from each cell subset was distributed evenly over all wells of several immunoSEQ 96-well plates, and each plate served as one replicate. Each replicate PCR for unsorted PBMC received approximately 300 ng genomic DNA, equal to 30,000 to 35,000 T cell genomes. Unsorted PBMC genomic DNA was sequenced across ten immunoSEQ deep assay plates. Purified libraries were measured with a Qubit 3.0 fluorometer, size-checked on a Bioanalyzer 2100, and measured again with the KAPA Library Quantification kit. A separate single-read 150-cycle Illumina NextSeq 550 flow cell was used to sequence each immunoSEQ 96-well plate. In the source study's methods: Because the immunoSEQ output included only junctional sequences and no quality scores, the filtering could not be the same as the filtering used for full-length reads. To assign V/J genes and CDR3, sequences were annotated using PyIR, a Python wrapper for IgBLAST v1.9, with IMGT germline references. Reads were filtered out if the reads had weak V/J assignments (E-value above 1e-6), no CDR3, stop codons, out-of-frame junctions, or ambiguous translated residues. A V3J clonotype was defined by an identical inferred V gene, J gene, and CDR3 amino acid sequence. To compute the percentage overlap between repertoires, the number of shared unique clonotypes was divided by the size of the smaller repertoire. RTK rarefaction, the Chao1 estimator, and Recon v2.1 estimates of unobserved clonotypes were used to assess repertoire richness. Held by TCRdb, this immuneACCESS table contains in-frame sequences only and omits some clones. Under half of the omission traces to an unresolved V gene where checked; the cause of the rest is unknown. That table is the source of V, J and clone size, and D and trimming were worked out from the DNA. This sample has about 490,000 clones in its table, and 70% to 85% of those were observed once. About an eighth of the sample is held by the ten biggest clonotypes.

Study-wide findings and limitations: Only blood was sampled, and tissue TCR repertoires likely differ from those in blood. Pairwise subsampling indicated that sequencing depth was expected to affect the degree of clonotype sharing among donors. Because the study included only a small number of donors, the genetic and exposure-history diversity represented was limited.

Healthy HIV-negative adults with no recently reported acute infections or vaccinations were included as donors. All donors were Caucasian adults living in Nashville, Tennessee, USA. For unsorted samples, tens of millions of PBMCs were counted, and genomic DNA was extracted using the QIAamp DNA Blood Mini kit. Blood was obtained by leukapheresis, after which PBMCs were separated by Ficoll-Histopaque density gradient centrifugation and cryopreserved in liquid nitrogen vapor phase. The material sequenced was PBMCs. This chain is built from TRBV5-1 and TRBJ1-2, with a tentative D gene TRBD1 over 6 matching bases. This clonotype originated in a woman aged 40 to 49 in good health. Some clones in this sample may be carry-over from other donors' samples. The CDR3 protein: CASSLGGLLTENYGYTF. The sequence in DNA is TGCGCCAGCAGCTTGGGGGGGCTATTGACAGAGAACTATGGCTACACCTTC.